A single T cell receptor (beta chain) is shown here with its context. What it recognizes is unknown. The sample originates from a study of blood T cells in healthy people across ages. The study's findings and limits: Reliance upon unsorted PBMCs precluded definitive naive versus antigen-experienced comparison.

The CDR3 loop spans 11 amino acids. The ends were cut back, 6 bases at V and 6 bases at J, with 9 bases in the middle. A second roughly 6 to 12 cycle PCR used barcoded and J-beta primers. TCRdb fed the 5' RACE reads into MiXCR, producing one record per CDR3 protein. This table holds 1.4 million or so distinct CDR3 sequences, roughly 43% found once. The rearrangement joins TRBV12-3 or TRBV12-4 to TRBJ2-7; no definite D call. The specimen was blood. This clonotype originated in a woman between 18 and 29 years old in good health. The CDR3 spells CASRTKREQYF. The CDR3 nucleotides are TGTGCCAGCAGGACCAAGCGCGAGCAGTACTTC.